What follows is one TCR beta chain and its context. Its recognized antigen is unknown. The record has no base qualities; no much larger clone is one base away. From cysteine to phenylalanine, the CDR3 is 16 amino acids long. Only the CDR3 part of the read is kept: 48 bases, read in frame from the first base. The germline V gene encodes CDR1 SGHNT and CDR2 YYREEE (reference sequence). Trimming at the junction amounts to 3 bases on V and 6 bases on J, and the germline ends lie 21 bases apart. The entry originates in a study of T cell clonotyping in hematopoietic cell transplantation (dated by TCRdb to the early 2020s). Regarding the study in general: A total of 135 blood samples were collected in the study from 35 consecutive transplant recipients and their related donors. Recruitment of patients ran from late 2015 to early 2017, and follow-up continued until late 2020 or until death.

Related transplant donors provided blood samples for TCR beta sequencing. Nuclei Lysis Solution was used to extract genomic DNA from fresh or cryopreserved unfractionated peripheral blood mononuclear cells. Here is what the overall study found, with its caveats: Inverse Simpson Index values from donors and from recipients before transplant predicted broader TCR repertoire diversity after transplant. Only a small fraction of recipient repertoires overlapped donor repertoires, with over 95% appearing de novo at the given depth. After transplant, TCR diversity in recipients dropped, and pathologically expanded clonotypes climbed progressively between day 30 and day 180. Sample size was limited, and cells were not sorted, so CD4 and CD8 repertoire contributions could not be separated.

The immunoSEQ assay, a bias-controlled multiplex PCR with V- and J-specific primers, was used to amplify TCR beta CDR3 regions from genomic DNA. A second PCR step added a proprietary barcode and Illumina adapter sequences to the CDR3 amplicons. An Illumina MiSeq instrument was used for sequencing of the CDR3 libraries. As for the authors' bioinformatics: Export and quality control were handled in immunoSEQ Analyzer 3.0, while downstream analyses relied on R Bioconductor and Immunarch. Only productive rearrangements in the normalized downsampled data set went into calculating the repertoire metrics. In the normalized cohort, clonotypes with more than 5 templates were defined as pathologically expanded. The Inverse Simpson Index served as the measure of repertoire diversity. To capture all clonotypes, the CMV-specificity analyses were run on the non-normalized data set. TCRdb carries this immuneACCESS record with in-frame sequences only. Its versions omit some clonotypes, under half of them owing to an unresolved V gene in the studies checked, with the rest unexplained. V, J and clone size derive from that table, while D and trimming were established from the DNA sequence. The sample yields 70,000 or so clones; approximately 94% were counted once. The ten top clones hold 1.6% of the sample.

The V and J segments used are TRBV5-4 and TRBJ1-2; 6 matching bases give a weak D call of TRBD1. This TCR came from a man between 45 and 60 years old in good health. Some clones in this sample may be carry-over from other donors' samples. Sequenced material: peripheral blood mononuclear cells. The DNA sequence follows: TGTGCCAGCAGCTACATCGCAGGGGCCCGTTGGCATGGCTACACCTTC. This codes for CASSYIAGARWHGYTF.